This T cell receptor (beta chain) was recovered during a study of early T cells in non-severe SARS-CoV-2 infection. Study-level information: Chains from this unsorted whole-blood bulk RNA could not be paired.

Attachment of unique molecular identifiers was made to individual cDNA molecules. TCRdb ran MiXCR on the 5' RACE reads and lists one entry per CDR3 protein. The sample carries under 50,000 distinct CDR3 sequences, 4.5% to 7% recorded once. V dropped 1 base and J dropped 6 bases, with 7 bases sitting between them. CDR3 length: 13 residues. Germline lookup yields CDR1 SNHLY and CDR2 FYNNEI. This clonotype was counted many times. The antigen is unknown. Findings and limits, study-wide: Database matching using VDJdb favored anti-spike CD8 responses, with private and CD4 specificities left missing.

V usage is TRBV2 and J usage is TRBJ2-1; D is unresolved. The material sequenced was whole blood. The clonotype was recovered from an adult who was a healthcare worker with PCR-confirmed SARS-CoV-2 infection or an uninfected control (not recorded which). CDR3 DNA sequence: TGTGCCAGCAGTGAAGACCTCGGCAATGAGCAGTTCTTC. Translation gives CASSEDLGNEQFF.